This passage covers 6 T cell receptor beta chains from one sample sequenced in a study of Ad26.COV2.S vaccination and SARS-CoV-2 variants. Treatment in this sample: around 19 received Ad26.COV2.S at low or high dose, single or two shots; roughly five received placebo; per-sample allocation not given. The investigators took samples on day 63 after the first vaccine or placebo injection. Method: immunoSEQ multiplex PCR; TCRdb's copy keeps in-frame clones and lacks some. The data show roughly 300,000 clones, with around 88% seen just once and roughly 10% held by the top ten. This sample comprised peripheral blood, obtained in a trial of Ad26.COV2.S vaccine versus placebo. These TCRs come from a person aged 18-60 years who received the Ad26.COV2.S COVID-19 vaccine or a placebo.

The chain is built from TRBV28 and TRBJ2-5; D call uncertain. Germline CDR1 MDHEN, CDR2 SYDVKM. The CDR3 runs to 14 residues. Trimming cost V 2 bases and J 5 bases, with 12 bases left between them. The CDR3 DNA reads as TGTGCCAGCAGTTTAGGGCTAGAACTTGAGACCCAGTACTTC. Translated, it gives CASSLGLELETQYF.

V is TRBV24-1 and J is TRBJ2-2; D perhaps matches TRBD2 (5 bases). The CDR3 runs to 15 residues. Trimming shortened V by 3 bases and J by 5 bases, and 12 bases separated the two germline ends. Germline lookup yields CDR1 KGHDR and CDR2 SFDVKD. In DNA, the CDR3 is TGTGCCACCAGTGATCCCGGACTGACTACCGGGGAGCTGTTTTTT. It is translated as CATSDPGLTTGELFF.

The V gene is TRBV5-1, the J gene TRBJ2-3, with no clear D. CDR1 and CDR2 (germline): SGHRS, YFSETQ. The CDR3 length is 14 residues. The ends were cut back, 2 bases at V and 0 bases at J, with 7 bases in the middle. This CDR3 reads CASSFPASTDTQYF. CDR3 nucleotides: TGCGCCAGCAGCTTCCCCGCGAGCACAGATACGCAGTATTTT.

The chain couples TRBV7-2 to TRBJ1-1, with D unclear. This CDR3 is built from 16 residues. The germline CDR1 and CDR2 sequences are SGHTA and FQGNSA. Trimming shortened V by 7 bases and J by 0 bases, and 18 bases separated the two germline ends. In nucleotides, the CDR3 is TGTGCCAGCAAACGGCGGGCAGAGCCCTTGAACACTGAAGCTTTCTTT. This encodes CASKRRAEPLNTEAFF.

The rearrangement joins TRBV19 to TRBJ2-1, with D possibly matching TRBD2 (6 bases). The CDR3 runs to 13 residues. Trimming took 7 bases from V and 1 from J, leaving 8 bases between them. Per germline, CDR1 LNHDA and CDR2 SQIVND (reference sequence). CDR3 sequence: CASNGGSYNEQFF. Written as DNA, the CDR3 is TGTGCCAGTAATGGGGGGTCCTACAATGAGCAGTTCTTC.

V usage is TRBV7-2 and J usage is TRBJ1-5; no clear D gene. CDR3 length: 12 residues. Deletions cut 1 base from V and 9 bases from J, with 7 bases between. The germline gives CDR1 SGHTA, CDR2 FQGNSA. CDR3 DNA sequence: TGTGCCAGCAGCTTAGAAGTGGGGCCCCAGCATTTT. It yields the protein CASSLEVGPQHF.